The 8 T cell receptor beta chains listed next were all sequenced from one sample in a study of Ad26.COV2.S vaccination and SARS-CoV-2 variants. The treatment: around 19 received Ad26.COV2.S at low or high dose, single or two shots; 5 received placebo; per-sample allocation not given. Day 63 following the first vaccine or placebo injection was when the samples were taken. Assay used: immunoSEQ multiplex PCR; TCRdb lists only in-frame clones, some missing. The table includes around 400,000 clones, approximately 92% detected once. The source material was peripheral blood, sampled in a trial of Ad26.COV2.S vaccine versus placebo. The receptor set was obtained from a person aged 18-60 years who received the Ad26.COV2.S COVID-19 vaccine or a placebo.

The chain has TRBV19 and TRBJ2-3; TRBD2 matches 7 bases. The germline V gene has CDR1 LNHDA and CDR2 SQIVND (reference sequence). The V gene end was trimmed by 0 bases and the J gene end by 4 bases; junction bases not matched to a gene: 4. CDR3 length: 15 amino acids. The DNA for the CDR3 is TGTGCCAGTAGTATAGAGCGGGAGTTCCCAGATACGCAGTATTTT. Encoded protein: CASSIEREFPDTQYF.

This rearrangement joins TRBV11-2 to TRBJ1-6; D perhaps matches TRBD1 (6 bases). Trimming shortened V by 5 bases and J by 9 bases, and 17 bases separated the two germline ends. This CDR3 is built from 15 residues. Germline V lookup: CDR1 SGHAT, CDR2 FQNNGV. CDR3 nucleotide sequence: TGTGCCAGCAGCCCCCGATCAGGGGCGAGTTCACCCCTCCACTTT. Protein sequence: CASSPRSGASSPLHF.

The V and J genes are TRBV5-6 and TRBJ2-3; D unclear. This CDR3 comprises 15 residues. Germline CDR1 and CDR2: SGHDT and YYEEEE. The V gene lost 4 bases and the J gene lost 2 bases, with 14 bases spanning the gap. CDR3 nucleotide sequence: TGTGCCAGCAGCAGGCAAGGCGGCCCCACAGATACGCAGTATTTT. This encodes CASSRQGGPTDTQYF.

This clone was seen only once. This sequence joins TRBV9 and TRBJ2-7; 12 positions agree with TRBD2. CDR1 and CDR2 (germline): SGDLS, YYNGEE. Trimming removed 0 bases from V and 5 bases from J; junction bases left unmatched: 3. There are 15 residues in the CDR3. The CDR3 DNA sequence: TGTGCCAGCAGCGTAGGGACTAGCGGGATCGACGAGCAGTACTTC. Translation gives CASSVGTSGIDEQYF.

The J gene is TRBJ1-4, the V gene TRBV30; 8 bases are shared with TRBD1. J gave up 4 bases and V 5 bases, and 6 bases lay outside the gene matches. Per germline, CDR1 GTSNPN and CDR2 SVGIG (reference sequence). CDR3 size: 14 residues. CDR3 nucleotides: TGTGCCTGGGCGGAGGGACAGGTTAATGAAAAACTGTTTTTT. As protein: CAWAEGQVNEKLFF.

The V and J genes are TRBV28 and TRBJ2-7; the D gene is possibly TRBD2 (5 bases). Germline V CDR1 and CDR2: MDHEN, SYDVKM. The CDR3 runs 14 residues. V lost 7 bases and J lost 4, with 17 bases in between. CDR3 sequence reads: CASIPAGLEYEQYF. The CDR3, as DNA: TGTGCCAGCATCCCGGCGGGTTTGGAGTACGAGCAGTACTTC.

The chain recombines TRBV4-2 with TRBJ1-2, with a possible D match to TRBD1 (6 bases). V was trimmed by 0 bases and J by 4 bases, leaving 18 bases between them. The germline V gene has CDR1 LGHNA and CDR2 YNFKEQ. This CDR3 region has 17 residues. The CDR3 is CASSQDLGAGALYGYTF. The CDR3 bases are TGTGCCAGCAGCCAAGATTTAGGAGCAGGGGCGCTCTATGGCTACACCTTC.

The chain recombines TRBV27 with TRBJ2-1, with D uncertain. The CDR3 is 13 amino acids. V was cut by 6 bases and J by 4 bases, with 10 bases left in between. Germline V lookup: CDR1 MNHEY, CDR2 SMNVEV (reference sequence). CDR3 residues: CASSHQIYNEQFF. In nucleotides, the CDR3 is TGTGCCAGCAGCCATCAAATTTACAATGAGCAGTTCTTC.